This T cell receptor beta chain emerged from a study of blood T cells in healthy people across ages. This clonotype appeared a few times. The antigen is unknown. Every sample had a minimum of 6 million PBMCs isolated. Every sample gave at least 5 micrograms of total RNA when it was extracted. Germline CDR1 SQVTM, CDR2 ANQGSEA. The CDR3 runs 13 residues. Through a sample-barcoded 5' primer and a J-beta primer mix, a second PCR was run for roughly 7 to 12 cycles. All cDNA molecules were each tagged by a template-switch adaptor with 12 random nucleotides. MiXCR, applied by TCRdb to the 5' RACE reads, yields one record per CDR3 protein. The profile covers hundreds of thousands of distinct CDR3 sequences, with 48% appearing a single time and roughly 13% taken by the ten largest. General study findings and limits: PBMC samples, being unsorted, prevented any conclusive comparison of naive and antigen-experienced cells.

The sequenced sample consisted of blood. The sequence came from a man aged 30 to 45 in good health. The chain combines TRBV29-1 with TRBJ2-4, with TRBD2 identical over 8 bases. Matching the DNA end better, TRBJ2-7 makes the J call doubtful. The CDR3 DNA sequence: TGCAGCGTTTGTCTAGCGGGTACTTACGAGCAGTACTTC. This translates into CSVCLAGTYEQYF.